This TCR beta chain derives from a study of T cell responses to AZD1222 COVID-19 vaccine. Broader study findings: Spike was spanned by vaccine-associated CD4 TCRs, with dominance at 160-218 and 743-854. Clonal diversity may have been underestimated in mostly white British donors. Repertoires were obtained solely post-peak T cell response.

Some clones are missing from TCRdb's copy, which holds only in-frame ones; the method was immunoSEQ multiplex PCR. Of 55,000 to 70,000 clones listed, 88% are singletons. The CDR3 runs 13 residues. The germline V gene encodes CDR1 LGHDT and CDR2 YNNKEL (reference sequence). Trimming left V 1 base short and J 10 bases short, with 8 bases between. With regard to this clone: The antigen is undetermined.

This clonotype originated in an adult in good health. The J gene is TRBJ1-6, the V gene TRBV3-1 (or the pseudogene TRBV3-2); TRBD1 is a possible D gene (6 bases). The source material was peripheral blood, sampled on day 0 of AZD1222 vaccination. CDR3 loop: CASSQGDRSPLHF. The CDR3 coding sequence is TGTGCCAGCAGCCAAGGCGACAGGTCACCCCTCCACTTT.